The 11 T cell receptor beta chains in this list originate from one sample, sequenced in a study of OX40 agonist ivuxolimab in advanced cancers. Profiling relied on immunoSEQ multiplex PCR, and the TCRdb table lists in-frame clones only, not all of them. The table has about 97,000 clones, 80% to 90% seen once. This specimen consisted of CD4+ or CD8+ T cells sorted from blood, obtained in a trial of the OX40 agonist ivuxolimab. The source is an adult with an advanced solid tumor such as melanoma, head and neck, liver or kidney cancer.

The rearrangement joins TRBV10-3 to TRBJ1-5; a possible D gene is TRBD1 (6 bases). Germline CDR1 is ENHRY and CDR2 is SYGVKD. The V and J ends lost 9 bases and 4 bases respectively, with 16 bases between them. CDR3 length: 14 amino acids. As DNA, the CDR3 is TGTGCCATATGCCCGGACAGCACGAATCAGCCCCAGCATTTT. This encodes CAICPDSTNQPQHF.

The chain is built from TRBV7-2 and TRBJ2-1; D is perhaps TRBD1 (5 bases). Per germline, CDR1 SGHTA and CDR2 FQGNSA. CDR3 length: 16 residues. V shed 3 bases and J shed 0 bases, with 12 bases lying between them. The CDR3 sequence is CASSFPGRSSYNEQFF. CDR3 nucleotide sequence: TGTGCCAGCAGCTTCCCAGGGCGTAGCTCCTACAATGAGCAGTTCTTC. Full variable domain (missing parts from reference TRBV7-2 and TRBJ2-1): GAGVSQSPSNKVTEKGKDVELRCDPISGHTALYWYRQSLGQGLEFLIYFQGNSAPDKSGLPSDRFSAERTGGSVSTLTIQRTQQEDSAVYLCASSFPGRSSYNEQFFGPGTRLTVL.

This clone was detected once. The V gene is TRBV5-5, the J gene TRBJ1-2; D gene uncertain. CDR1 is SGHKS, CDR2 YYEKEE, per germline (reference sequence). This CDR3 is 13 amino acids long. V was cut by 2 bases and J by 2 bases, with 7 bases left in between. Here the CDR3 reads CASSLERNYGYTF. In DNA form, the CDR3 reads TGTGCCAGCAGCTTAGAGCGAAACTATGGCTACACCTTC. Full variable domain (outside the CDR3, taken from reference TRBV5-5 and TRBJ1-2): DAGVTQSPTHLIKTRGQQVTLRCSPISGHKSVSWYQQVLGQGPQFIFQYYEKEERGRGNFPDRFSARQFPNYSSELNVNALLLGDSALYLCASSLERNYGYTFGSGTRLTVV.

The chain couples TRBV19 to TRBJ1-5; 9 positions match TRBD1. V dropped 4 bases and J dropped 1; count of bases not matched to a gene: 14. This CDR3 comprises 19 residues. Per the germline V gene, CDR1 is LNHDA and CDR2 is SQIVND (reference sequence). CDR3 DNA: TGTGCCAGTAGTAAACTCTCCGGGACAGGGTTAGGAAGCAATCAGCCCCAGCATTTT. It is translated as CASSKLSGTGLGSNQPQHF.

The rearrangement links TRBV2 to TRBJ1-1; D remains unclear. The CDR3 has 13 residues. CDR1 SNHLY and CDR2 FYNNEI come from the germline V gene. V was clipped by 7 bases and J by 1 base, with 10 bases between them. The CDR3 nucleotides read TGTGCCAGCAACGAAAACCAGAACACTGAAGCTTTCTTT. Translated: CASNENQNTEAFF.

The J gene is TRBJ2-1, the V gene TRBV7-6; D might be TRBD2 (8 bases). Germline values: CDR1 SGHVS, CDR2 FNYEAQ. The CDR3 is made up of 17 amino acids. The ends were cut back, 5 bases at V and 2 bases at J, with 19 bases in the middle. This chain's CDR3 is CASSEGGGLATYNEQFF. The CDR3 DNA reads TGTGCCAGCAGCGAAGGGGGCGGACTAGCCACCTACAATGAGCAGTTCTTC.

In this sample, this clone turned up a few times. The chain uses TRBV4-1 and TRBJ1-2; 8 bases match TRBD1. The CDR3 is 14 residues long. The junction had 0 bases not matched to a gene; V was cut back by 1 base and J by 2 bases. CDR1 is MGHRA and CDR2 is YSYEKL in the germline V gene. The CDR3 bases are TGCGCCAGCAGCCAAGGGGACAGGAACTATGGCTACACCTTC. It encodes CASSQGDRNYGYTF.

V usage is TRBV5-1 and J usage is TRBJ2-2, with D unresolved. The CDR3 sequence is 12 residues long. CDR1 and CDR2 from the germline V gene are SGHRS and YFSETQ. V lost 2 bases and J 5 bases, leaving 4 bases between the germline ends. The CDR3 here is CASSFGTGELFF. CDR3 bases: TGCGCCAGCAGCTTCGGAACCGGGGAGCTGTTTTTT.

The DNA of the CDR3 is TGTGCCAGCAGCTCTTTAGCGGGAGGATCCTACGAGCAGTACTTC. Translating it yields CASSSLAGGSYEQYF. The chain is built from TRBV7-2 and TRBJ2-7; TRBD2 aligns across 10 bases. CDR1 SGHTA and CDR2 FQGNSA come from the germline V gene. V shed 4 bases, J shed 1 base, and the junction held 4 bases outside the gene matches. The CDR3 has 15 residues. The full variable domain, rest sourced from reference TRBV7-2 and TRBJ2-7, is GAGVSQSPSNKVTEKGKDVELRCDPISGHTALYWYRQSLGQGLEFLIYFQGNSAPDKSGLPSDRFSAERTGGSVSTLTIQRTQQEDSAVYLCASSSLAGGSYEQYFGPGTRLTVT.

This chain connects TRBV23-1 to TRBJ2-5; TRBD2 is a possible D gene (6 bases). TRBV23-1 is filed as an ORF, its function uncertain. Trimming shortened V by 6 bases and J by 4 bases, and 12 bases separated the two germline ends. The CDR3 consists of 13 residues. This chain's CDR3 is CASRHPEGETQYF. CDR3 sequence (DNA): TGCGCCAGCAGGCACCCGGAGGGAGAGACCCAGTACTTC.

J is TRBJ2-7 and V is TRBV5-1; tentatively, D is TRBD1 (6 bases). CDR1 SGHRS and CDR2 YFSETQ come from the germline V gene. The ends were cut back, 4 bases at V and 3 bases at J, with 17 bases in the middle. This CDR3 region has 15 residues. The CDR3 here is CASSEGTSWGYEQYF. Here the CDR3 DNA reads TGCGCCAGCAGCGAAGGGACATCTTGGGGCTACGAGCAGTACTTC.